The present TCR beta chain was sequenced within a study of T cell repertoires in cytomegalovirus infection. About the research overall: Based on public TCR beta signatures, there were indications of CMV infection and of a matching HLA type. Study-wide results and caveats: Of the TCR beta families, the public ones yielded a cumulative frequency that identified carriers of CMV plus the relevant HLA. Ex vivo, HLA-C-restricted CMV-specific TCR beta clonotypes prevailed over the rest of the response.

This clonotype was seen repeatedly, ten times or more. Its antigen is as yet unknown. The CDR3 spans 15 residues. CDR1 and CDR2 from the germline V gene are SGHTA and FQGNSA. V was cut by 3 bases and J by 7 bases, with 16 bases left in between. In TCRdb, the reads were re-called with MiXCR into one record per CDR3 protein. Of about 300,000 distinct CDR3 sequences listed, 25% are singletons. This receptor was taken from a human donor in good health (CMV status not recorded). Some clones in this sample may be carry-over from other donors' samples. Sequenced sample: PBMCs. The rearrangement uses TRBV7-2 and TRBJ2-1; D is possibly TRBD1 or TRBD2 (5 bases each). This CDR3 is CASSFRAGGKNEQFF. The CDR3 DNA sequence: TGTGCCAGCAGCTTTCGGGCTGGGGGTAAAAATGAGCAGTTCTTC.